The rows below give T cell receptor beta chains drawn from one sample of a study of early T cells in non-severe SARS-CoV-2 infection. TCRdb reanalysed the 5' RACE reads using MiXCR and keeps one entry per CDR3 protein. The repertoire holds 50,000 to 60,000 distinct CDR3 sequences, with about 7.1% as singletons. Sequences were derived from whole blood, sampled at baseline. Every receptor here comes from an adult who was a healthcare worker with PCR-confirmed SARS-CoV-2 infection or an uninfected control (not recorded which). CDR3s include the opening cysteine and the closing phenylalanine or tryptophan. A D gene is named only where the DNA matches it firmly. Size is stated for part of the rows, as once, few or many counts, or as a class when the clone is expanded.

j_call clone_size v_call d_call cdr3_aa cdr3_nt
TRBJ2-3 few TRBV5-1 - CASSLIIQDTQYF TGCGCCAGCAGCTTGATCATTCAAGATACGCAGTATTTT
TRBJ2-7 - TRBV12-3/TRBV12-4 - CASSSPSGTGSYEQYF TGTGCCAGCAGTTCCCCTTCCGGGACTGGCTCCTACGAGCAGTACTTC
TRBJ1-1 few TRBV30 - CAWRDSMNTEAFF TGTGCCTGGAGGGACAGCATGAACACTGAAGCTTTCTTT
TRBJ2-7 few TRBV28 TRBD1 CASRRDRIYEQYF TGTGCCAGCCGGCGGGACAGGATCTACGAGCAGTACTTC
TRBJ2-5 few TRBV11-2 - CASSRQRTPGETQYF TGTGCCAGCAGCCGACAGAGGACACCCGGAGAGACCCAGTACTTC
TRBJ2-5 many TRBV20-1 - CSAKGQSLQWETQYF TGCAGTGCCAAGGGTCAGTCGTTACAATGGGAGACCCAGTACTTC
TRBJ2-3 few TRBV9 TRBD2 CASSVVLAGGMQYF TGTGCCAGCAGCGTAGTTCTAGCGGGGGGAATGCAGTATTTT
TRBJ2-2 many TRBV4-2 TRBD2 CASSPSGGAVGELFF TGTGCCAGCAGCCCTAGCGGGGGGGCCGTCGGGGAGCTGTTTTTT
TRBJ1-1 many TRBV20-1 - CSAPSAVMNTEAFF TGCAGTGCCCCCTCCGCGGTTATGAACACTGAAGCTTTCTTT
TRBJ1-3 few TRBV4-3 - CASSQDGEGSGNTIYF TGCGCCAGCAGCCAAGATGGGGAAGGATCCGGAAACACCATATATTTT
TRBJ2-7 many TRBV6-5 - CASGRGDEQYF TGTGCCAGCGGTAGGGGCGACGAGCAGTACTTC
TRBJ1-5 many TRBV7-9 TRBD1 CASSRTGIVQPQHF TGTGCCAGCAGCCGGACAGGGATTGTTCAGCCCCAGCATTTT
TRBJ2-7 few TRBV2 - CASLALRNYEQYF TGTGCCAGCCTCGCCCTGCGAAACTACGAGCAGTACTTC
TRBJ2-6 few TRBV7-3 - CASSSTSGANVLTF TGTGCCAGCAGCTCCACCTCTGGGGCCAACGTCCTGACTTTC
TRBJ2-2 many TRBV28 - CASSWAGELFF TGTGCCAGCAGTTGGGCCGGGGAGCTGTTTTTT
TRBJ2-7 many TRBV18 TRBD1 CASSLVDRGRVVEQYF TGTGCCAGCTCACTAGTGGACAGGGGGCGAGTTGTCGAGCAGTACTTC
TRBJ1-1 many TRBV4-1 - CASSQDPMGPRNTEAFF TGCGCCAGCAGCCAAGATCCCATGGGACCGCGGAACACTGAAGCTTTCTTT
TRBJ2-1 few TRBV5-1 TRBD2 CASSLVLTSGNEQFF TGCGCCAGCAGCTTGGTTTTGACTAGCGGCAATGAGCAGTTCTTC
TRBJ2-6 few TRBV20-1 - CRVQRTVAGANVLTF TGCAGGGTCCAGAGGACAGTTGCTGGGGCCAACGTCCTGACTTTC
TRBJ1-5 few TRBV4-1 TRBD1 CASSQDRQGGNQPQHF TGCGCCAGCAGCCAAGATCGACAGGGGGGCAATCAGCCCCAGCATTTT
TRBJ1-1 many TRBV29-1 - CSAVTGMNTEAFF TGCAGCGCCGTGACAGGTATGAACACTGAAGCTTTCTTT
TRBJ2-3 many TRBV12-3/TRBV12-4 - CASSLGAADTQYF TGTGCCAGCAGCCTCGGGGCCGCAGATACGCAGTATTTT
TRBJ2-7 few TRBV20-1 - CSAPAGTYTYEQYF TGCAGTGCTCCAGCCGGGACGTATACTTACGAGCAGTACTTC
TRBJ2-7 many TRBV4-3 TRBD1 CASSQDQGAYLYEQYF TGCGCCAGCAGCCAAGATCAGGGGGCCTATCTCTACGAGCAGTACTTC
TRBJ1-2 few TRBV12-3/TRBV12-4 - CASTSSYGASYGYTF TGTGCCAGCACCTCCTCATATGGGGCAAGCTATGGCTACACCTTC
TRBJ2-7 - TRBV6-6 - CASSYHYEQYF TGTGCCAGCAGTTACCACTACGAGCAGTACTTC